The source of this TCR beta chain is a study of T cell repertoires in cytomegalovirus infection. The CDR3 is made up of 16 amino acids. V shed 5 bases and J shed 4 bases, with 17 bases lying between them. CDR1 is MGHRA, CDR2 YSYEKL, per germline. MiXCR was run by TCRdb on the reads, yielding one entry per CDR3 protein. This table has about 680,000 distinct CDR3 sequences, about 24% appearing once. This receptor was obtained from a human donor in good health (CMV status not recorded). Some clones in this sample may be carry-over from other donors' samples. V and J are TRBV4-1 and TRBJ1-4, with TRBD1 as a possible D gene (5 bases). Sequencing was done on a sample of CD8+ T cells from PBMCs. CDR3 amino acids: CASSRRTRDGNEKLFF. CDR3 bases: TGCGCCAGCAGCAGAAGAACCCGGGACGGTAATGAAAAACTGTTTTTT.